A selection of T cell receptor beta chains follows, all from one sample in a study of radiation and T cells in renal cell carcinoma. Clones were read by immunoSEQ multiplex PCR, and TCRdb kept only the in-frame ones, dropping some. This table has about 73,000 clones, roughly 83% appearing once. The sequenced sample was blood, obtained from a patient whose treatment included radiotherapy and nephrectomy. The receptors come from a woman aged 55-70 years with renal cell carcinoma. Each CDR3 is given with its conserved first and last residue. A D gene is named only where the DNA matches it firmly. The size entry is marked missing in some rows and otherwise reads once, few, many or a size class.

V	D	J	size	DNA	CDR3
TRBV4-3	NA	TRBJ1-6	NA	TGCGCCAGCAGCCAAGATCATTACAGGGCGGGAGATTCACCCCTCCACTTT	CASSQDHYRAGDSPLHF
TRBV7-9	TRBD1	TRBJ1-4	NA	TGTGCCAGCAGCTTGACAGGGTCTAATGAAAAACTGTTTTTT	CASSLTGSNEKLFF
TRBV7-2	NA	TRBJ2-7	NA	TGTGCCAGCAGCTTGCTAAAGGGCGCCTACGAGCAGTACTTC	CASSLLKGAYEQYF
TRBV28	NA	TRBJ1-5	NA	TGTGCCAGCAGTTTGCCCCCGGGGGTTCAGCCCCAGCATTTT	CASSLPPGVQPQHF
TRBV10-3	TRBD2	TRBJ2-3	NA	TGTGCCATCAGTGGCCTAGCGGGGTCTAGCACAGATACGCAGTATTTT	CAISGLAGSSTDTQYF
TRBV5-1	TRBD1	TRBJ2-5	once	TGCGCCAGCATCAAGGGACAGGGGCACGGAGAGACCCAGTACTTC	CASIKGQGHGETQYF
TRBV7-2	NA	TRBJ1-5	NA	TGTGCCAGCAGCTTTGACGGGGGGTTCAATCAGCCCCAGCATTTT	CASSFDGGFNQPQHF
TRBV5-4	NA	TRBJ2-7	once	TGTGCCAGCAGCTCGGACAGCCGCGCTTACGAGCAGTACTTC	CASSSDSRAYEQYF
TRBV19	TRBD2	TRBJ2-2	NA	TGTGCCACCGGAACAGCGGGATTCACCGGGGAGCTGTTTTTT	CATGTAGFTGELFF
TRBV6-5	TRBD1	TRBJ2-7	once	TGTGCCAGCAGTTCGACAGGGTACGGTGACGAGCAGTACTTC	CASSSTGYGDEQYF
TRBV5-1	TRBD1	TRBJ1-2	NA	TGCGCCAGCAGCGGTGGACAGGGGGATGGCTACACCTTC	CASSGGQGDGYTF
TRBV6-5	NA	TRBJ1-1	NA	TGTGCCAGCAGTTACTCGGCAGAATACACTGAAGCTTTCTTT	CASSYSAEYTEAFF
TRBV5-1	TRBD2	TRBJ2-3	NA	TGCGCCAGCGAATCGAGCGGGGGGAGCACAGATACGCAGTATTTT	CASESSGGSTDTQYF
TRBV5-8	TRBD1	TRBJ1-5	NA	TGTGCCAGCAGCCTTGGGGGACAGGGCAATCAGCCCCAGCATTTT	CASSLGGQGNQPQHF
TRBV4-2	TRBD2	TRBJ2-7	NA	TGTGCCAGCAGCCAAGATCCCTCAAGGGGGGTAGCGGGAGCGAGGGAGCAGTACTTC	CASSQDPSRGVAGAREQYF
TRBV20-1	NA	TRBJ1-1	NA	TGCAGGGGGACTACGTTTACTGAAGCTTTCTTT	CRGTTFTEAFF
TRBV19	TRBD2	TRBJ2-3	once	TGTGCCAGTAGTCAACTAGCGGTTAGCACAGATACGCAGTATTTT	CASSQLAVSTDTQYF
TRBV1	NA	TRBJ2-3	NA	TGCACCAGCAGCCCTCAGAACGGGGGGTCGGCAGATACGCAGTATTTT	CTSSPQNGGSADTQYF
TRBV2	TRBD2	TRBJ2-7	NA	TGTGCCAGCGGCCCACTAGCGGGGAAGGGCGAGCAGTACTTC	CASGPLAGKGEQYF
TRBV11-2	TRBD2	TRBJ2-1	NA	TGTGCCAGCAGCCCTAGCGGACATTACAATGAGCAGTTCTTC	CASSPSGHYNEQFF
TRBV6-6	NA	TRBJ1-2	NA	TGTGCCAGCAGTTACTCGGGGGATGGCTACACCTTC	CASSYSGDGYTF
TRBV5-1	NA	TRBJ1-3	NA	TGCGCCAGCAGCTTGGGGCGGGGGCAAGGAAACACCATATATTTT	CASSLGRGQGNTIYF
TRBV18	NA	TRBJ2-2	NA	TGTGCCAGCTCACAACCGGGACAAATGAACACCGGGGAGCTGTTTTTT	CASSQPGQMNTGELFF
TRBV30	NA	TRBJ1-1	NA	TGTGCCTGGAGTGTATTGCGGTTTGAAGCTTTCTTT	CAWSVLRFEAFF
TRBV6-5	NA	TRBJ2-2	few	TGTGCCAGCAGTTATGACGGGGAGCTGTTTTTT	CASSYDGELFF
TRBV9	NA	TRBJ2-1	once	TGTGCCAGCAGCGTAGCGAGGGAGCAGTTCTTC	CASSVAREQFF
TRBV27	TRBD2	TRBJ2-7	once	TGTGCCAGCAGTAGCGGGGGGGCCTCCTACGAGCAGTACTTC	CASSSGGASYEQYF
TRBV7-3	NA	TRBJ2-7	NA	TGTGCCAGCAGCCCCACCTTAACGGGCAGCGAGCAGTACTTC	CASSPTLTGSEQYF
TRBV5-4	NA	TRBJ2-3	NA	TGTGCCAGCAGCAGCCAGGCGGCTAATACGCAGTATTTT	CASSSQAANTQYF
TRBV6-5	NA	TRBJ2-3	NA	TGTGCCAGCGCCCCCGGGACCCGCCCAGATACGCAGTATTTT	CASAPGTRPDTQYF
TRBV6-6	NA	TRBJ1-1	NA	TGTGCCAGCAGTAACAGGGAAGGCACTGAAGCTTTCTTT	CASSNREGTEAFF
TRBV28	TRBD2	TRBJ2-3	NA	TGTGCCAGCAGTTCGAGGACTAGCGGGGGAAAGACTAAGAGCACAGATACGCAGTATTTT	CASSSRTSGGKTKSTDTQYF
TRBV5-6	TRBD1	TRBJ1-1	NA	TGTGCCAGCAGCCGAAGGACAGGGGGCGTCACTGAAGCTTTCTTT	CASSRRTGGVTEAFF
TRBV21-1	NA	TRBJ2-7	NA	TGTGCCAGCAGCAAGATCGAAACAGGCTGTCAGCAGTACTTC	CASSKIETGCQQYF
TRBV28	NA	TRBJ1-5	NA	TGTGCCACCCTGGCCCCTCCCCAGCATTTT	CATLAPPQHF
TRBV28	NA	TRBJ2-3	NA	TGTGCCAGCAGTTTATCTACAGGAACTAGCACAGATACGCAGTATTTT	CASSLSTGTSTDTQYF
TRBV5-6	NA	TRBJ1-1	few	TGTGCCAGCAGCTTGGGGCCCCCGACAGTTGTCACTGAAGCTTTCTTT	CASSLGPPTVVTEAFF
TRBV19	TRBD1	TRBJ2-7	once	TGTGCCAGCAGGCAGGGGGCATCCGGGGAGCAGTACTTC	CASRQGASGEQYF
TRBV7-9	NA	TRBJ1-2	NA	TGTGCCAGCACCCTGAGCTATGGCTACACCTTC	CASTLSYGYTF
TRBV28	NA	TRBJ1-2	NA	TGTGCCAGCAGCCGGATTAAGCTAATAGACTATGGCTACACCTTC	CASSRIKLIDYGYTF
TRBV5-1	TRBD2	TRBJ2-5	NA	TGCGCCAGCAGCTTGGTGGTAGGGACTGCGGGGGAAGAGACCCAGTACTTC	CASSLVVGTAGEETQYF
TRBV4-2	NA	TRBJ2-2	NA	TGTGCCAGCAGCCAGCTCAGTACGGCGAACACCGGGGAGCTGTTTTTT	CASSQLSTANTGELFF
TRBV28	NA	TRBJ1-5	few	TGTGCCAGCAGTTTCGTGGCCGAGAATCAGCCCCAGCATTTT	CASSFVAENQPQHF
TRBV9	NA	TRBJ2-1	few	TGTGCCAGTCGCCGGGACCAGAACAATGAGCAGTTCTTC	CASRRDQNNEQFF
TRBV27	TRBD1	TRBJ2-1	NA	TGTGCCAGCAGATCCATCCTGACAGGGTGGTGGGACAATGAGCAGTTCTTC	CASRSILTGWWDNEQFF
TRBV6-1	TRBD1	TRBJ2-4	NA	TGTGCCAGCAGTGTCACAGGGGGTGGCGAAAACATTCAGTACTTC	CASSVTGGGENIQYF
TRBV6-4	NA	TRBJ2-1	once	TGTGCCAGCAGTGACCAGGGGGGGATCAACAATGAGCAGTTCTTC	CASSDQGGINNEQFF
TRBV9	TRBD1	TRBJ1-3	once	TGTGCCAGCAGCGTAGAAGGAGGGACAGGGGGAAACACCATATATTTT	CASSVEGGTGGNTIYF